This T cell receptor (beta chain) is from a study of T cells in localized non-small cell lung cancer. General study results and limits: Multi-region tumor sequencing was not done, so intratumor heterogeneity could not be excluded. Median approximately 58 top-100 tumor clones were shared with paired adjacent lung.

As regards this clone: The antigen is undetermined.

Germline-derived CDR1 and CDR2 are SNHLY and FYNNEI. V dropped 9 bases and J dropped 3 bases, with 5 bases sitting between them. The CDR3 is 10 amino acids. Clones were sequenced by immunoSEQ multiplex PCR, and TCRdb holds only the in-frame ones, with some missing. The table includes around 94,000 clones, over 80% detected once. The input for sequencing was peripheral blood, taken before any cancer treatment. V usage is TRBV2 and J usage is TRBJ1-1; D perhaps matches TRBD1 (5 bases). This receptor was obtained from a man aged 40-75 years with stage I squamous cell lung carcinoma. The CDR3 spells CARGDTEAFF. The CDR3 coding sequence is TGTGCCAGAGGGGACACTGAAGCTTTCTTT.